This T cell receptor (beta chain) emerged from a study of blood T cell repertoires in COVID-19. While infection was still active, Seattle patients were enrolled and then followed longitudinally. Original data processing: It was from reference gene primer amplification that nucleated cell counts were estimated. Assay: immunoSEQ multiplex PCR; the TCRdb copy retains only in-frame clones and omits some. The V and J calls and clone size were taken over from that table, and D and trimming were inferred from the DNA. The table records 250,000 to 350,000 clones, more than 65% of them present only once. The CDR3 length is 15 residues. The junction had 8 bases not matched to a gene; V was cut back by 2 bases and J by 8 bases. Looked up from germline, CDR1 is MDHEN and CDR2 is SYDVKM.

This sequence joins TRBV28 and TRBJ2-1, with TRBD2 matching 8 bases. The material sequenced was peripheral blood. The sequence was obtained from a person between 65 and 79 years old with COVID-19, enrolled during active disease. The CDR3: CASSLPGGFKHEQFF. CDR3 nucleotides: TGTGCCAGCAGTTTACCGGGAGGGTTCAAACATGAGCAGTTCTTC.